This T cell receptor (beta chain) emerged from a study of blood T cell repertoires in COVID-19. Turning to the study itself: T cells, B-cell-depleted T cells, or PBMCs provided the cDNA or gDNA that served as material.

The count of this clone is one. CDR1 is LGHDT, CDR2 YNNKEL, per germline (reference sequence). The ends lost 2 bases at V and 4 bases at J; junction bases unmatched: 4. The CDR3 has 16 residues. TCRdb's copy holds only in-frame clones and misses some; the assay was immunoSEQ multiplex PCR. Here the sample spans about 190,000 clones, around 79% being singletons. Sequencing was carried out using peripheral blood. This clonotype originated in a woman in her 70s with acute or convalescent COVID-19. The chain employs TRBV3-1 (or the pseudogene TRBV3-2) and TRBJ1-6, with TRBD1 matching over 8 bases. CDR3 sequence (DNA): TGTGCCAGCAGCCAATCAGGGGACAGGTATAATTCACCCCTCCACTTT. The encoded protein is CASSQSGDRYNSPLHF.